Presented here are 29 T cell receptor beta chains from one specimen sequenced in a study of blood T cells in healthy people across ages. Alongside a J-beta primer mix, a sample-barcoded 5' primer served in a second PCR lasting roughly 7 to 11 cycles. TCRdb recomputed calls from the 5' RACE reads with MiXCR, one row per CDR3 protein. This sample has approximately 2,000,000 distinct CDR3 sequences, with around 42% found just once. Sequencing was done on a sample of blood. The receptors come from a human donor in good health.

Only a few counts were recorded for this clonotype. This chain joins TRBV12-3 or TRBV12-4 and TRBJ1-5; no firm D call. Trimming shortened V by 6 bases and J by 3 bases, and 9 bases separated the two germline ends. The CDR3 has 13 amino acids. The CDR3, as DNA: TGTGCCAGCAGCGAGCCATACAATCAGCCCCAGCATTTT. Protein: CASSEPYNQPQHF.

A few counts support this clonotype. This chain uses TRBV6-2 or TRBV6-3 with TRBJ2-5; D possibly matches TRBD1 or TRBD2 (6 bases each). Matching the DNA end better, TRBJ2-7 makes the J call doubtful. This CDR3 is 12 amino acids long. Per germline, CDR1 MNHEY and CDR2 SVGEGT. The CDR3 nucleotides read TGTGCCGTCCGCGGGACACCGCTCGAGCAGTACTTC. It encodes CAVRGTPLEQYF.

The CDR3 DNA follows: TGTGCCAGCAGCAACCCCACAATCAATCGTAACTATGGCTACACCTTC. Translated, it gives CASSNPTINRNYGYTF. This sequence joins TRBV7-9 and TRBJ1-2; D not resolved. The ends were cut back, 5 bases at V and 1 base at J, with 17 bases in the middle. This CDR3 spans 16 amino acids. CDR1 and CDR2 from the germline V gene are SEHNR and FQNEAQ (reference sequence).

In this sample, this clonotype turned up a few times. This CDR3 reads CASSADSSGNTEAFF. DNA for the CDR3: TGTGCCAGCAGCGCAGACAGTTCAGGGAACACTGAAGCTTTCTTT. The V call is TRBV7-9, the J call TRBJ1-1; weak D call: TRBD1 (5 bases). The CDR3 spans 15 residues. V gave up 5 bases and J gave up 1 base, with 14 bases separating them. CDR1 is SEHNR and CDR2 is FQNEAQ in the germline V gene (reference sequence).

This chain links TRBV20-1 with TRBJ1-2; D remains ambiguous. Trimming removed 2 bases from V and 2 bases from J, with 9 bases in between. Germline V gene data show CDR1 as DFQATT and CDR2 as SNEGSKA (reference sequence). This CDR3 is 13 amino acids long. The CDR3 DNA is TGCAGTGCTAGACCCGCTGAAAACTATGGCTACACCTTC. Its protein product is CSARPAENYGYTF.

V is TRBV2 and J is TRBJ2-1, with 10 positions matching TRBD2. This CDR3 is built from 15 residues. The germline V gene encodes CDR1 SNHLY and CDR2 FYNNEI. V was clipped by 2 bases and J by 10 bases; unmatched bases: 8. The CDR3 DNA reads TGTGCCAGCAGTGAATTCCTAGCGGGGGAAGGAGAGCAGTTCTTC. It yields the protein CASSEFLAGEGEQFF.

This chain uses TRBV11-1 with TRBJ2-1; D may correspond to TRBD1 or TRBD2 (5 bases each). Germline lookup yields CDR1 SGHAT and CDR2 FQDESV (reference sequence). V dropped 5 bases and J dropped 6 bases, with 14 bases sitting between them. The CDR3 loop spans 14 amino acids. CDR3 coding DNA: TGTGCCAGCAGCCGGGGACGTTGGGGCAATGAGCAGTTCTTC. Translating it yields CASSRGRWGNEQFF.

The V gene is TRBV12-3 or TRBV12-4, the J gene TRBJ2-5; D ambiguous. Judging by the DNA end, TRBJ2-7 fits better; the J call may be wrong. The CDR3 consists of 12 residues. The CDR3 DNA sequence: TGTGCCAGCAGTCCTAATTCGGACGAGCAGTACTTC. It yields the protein CASSPNSDEQYF.

The rearrangement links TRBV6-2 or TRBV6-3 to TRBJ2-5, with 9 nucleotides matching TRBD1. The J call may be faulty, since TRBJ2-7 better matches the DNA end. From germline, CDR1 is MNHEY and CDR2 SVGEGT. This CDR3 has 16 amino acids. The CDR3 bases are TGTGCCAGCAGTAAGACCGGGACAGGGAGCACCTACGAGCAGTACTTC. Amino acids: CASSKTGTGSTYEQYF.

CDR3 sequence reads: CASSLAGGRTSYEQYF. CDR3 coding DNA: TGTGCCAGCAGTTTAGCTGGCGGACGGACTTCCTACGAGCAGTACTTC. V gene TRBV12-3 or TRBV12-4 combines with J gene TRBJ2-7, with TRBD2 as a possible D gene (5 bases). The V end was cut by 0 bases, the J end by 1 base, with 13 bases between. The CDR3 spans 16 residues.

About this clonotype itself: At one end the junction does not follow the germline gene, possibly because of a read error. The V call is TRBV5-1, the J call TRBJ2-7; 8 nucleotides agree with TRBD1. The CDR3 length is 15 residues. Germline CDR1 reads SGHRS; CDR2 reads YFSETQ. CDR3 region: CASSRTGTGEETQDF. CDR3 bases: TGCGCCAGCAGCCGCACCGGGACAGGAGAAGAGACCCAGGACTTC.

A remark on this clonotype: One end of the junction does not line up with germline, which may come from a read error. V is TRBV6-6 and J is TRBJ1-2; TRBD1 matches 9 bases. Germline V lookup: CDR1 MNHNY, CDR2 SVGAGI (reference sequence). The CDR3 is made up of 13 amino acids. This chain's CDR3 is CAGSLQGALGYTF. The CDR3 DNA reads TGTGCCGGCAGCTTACAGGGGGCGCTTGGCTACACCTTC.

CDR3 amino acids: CSVVRGVVRSETQYF. CDR3 sequence (DNA): TGCAGCGTTGTCAGGGGGGTCGTCCGATCGGAGACCCAGTACTTC. This chain connects TRBV29-1 to TRBJ2-5, with D perhaps matching TRBD1 (7 bases). Germline CDR1 reads SQVTM; CDR2 reads ANQGSEA. V was cut by 4 bases and J by 5 bases, with 20 bases left in between. The CDR3 covers 15 residues.

This chain uses TRBV4-3 with TRBJ1-4; unclear D gene. Deletions cut 4 bases from V and 3 bases from J, with 12 bases between. Germline CDR1 reads LGHNA; CDR2 reads YSLEER. This CDR3 has 15 residues. The CDR3 region has the DNA TGCGCCAGCAGCCCGAAGACCCTTCCTAATGAAAAACTGTTTTTT. This translates into CASSPKTLPNEKLFF.

This clonotype showed up just a few times. The V call is TRBV27, the J call TRBJ2-1; a weak D match, TRBD1 (6 bases). CDR3 length: 15 amino acids. The ends were cut back, 8 bases at V and 1 base at J, with 15 bases in the middle. The germline V gene encodes CDR1 MNHEY and CDR2 SMNVEV (reference sequence). The CDR3 here is CASSGDEVSYNEQFF. The CDR3 DNA follows: TGTGCCAGCTCAGGGGACGAGGTTTCCTACAATGAGCAGTTCTTC.

V gene TRBV5-5 combines with J gene TRBJ2-3; no clear D gene. The V end was cut by 1 base, the J end by 0 bases, with 9 bases between. Germline V gene data show CDR1 as SGHKS and CDR2 as YYEKEE (reference sequence). The CDR3 has 15 residues. This CDR3 reads CASSLNSKSTDTQYF. For the CDR3, the DNA is TGTGCCAGCAGCTTGAATAGCAAAAGCACAGATACGCAGTATTTT.

Only a few counts were recorded for this clonotype. The gene calls are TRBV12-5 and TRBJ2-1, with 10 bases identical to TRBD1. The germline V gene encodes CDR1 LGHNT and CDR2 FRNRAP. V dropped 7 bases and J dropped 4; count of bases not matched to a gene: 7. The CDR3 runs to 15 residues. CDR3 protein: CASVPGTGEYNEQFF. CDR3 DNA: TGTGCTAGTGTTCCCGGGACAGGGGAGTACAATGAGCAGTTCTTC.

The CDR3 is CSARDGTPGGDTQYF. The CDR3 DNA reads as TGCAGTGCTAGAGACGGGACACCAGGGGGAGATACGCAGTATTTT. J is TRBJ2-3 and V is TRBV20-1, with 7 nucleotides matching TRBD1. The CDR3 contains 15 residues. The junction had 8 bases not matched to a gene; V was cut back by 0 bases and J by 5 bases. The V gene's germline CDR1 is DFQATT and CDR2 SNEGSKA (reference sequence).

The gene calls are TRBV5-5 and TRBJ2-7; D unresolved. Trimming pared 4 bases from V and 1 base from J, leaving 9 bases between. Germline V gives CDR1 SGHKS, CDR2 YYEKEE (reference sequence). The CDR3 loop spans 13 amino acids. CDR3 sequence (DNA): TGTGCCAGCAGCACGGACCTATCCTACGAGCAGTACTTC. Amino acid sequence: CASSTDLSYEQYF.

This clonotype was counted only a few times. This chain links TRBV5-1 with TRBJ2-3; TRBD2 agrees at 9 bases. CDR1 is SGHRS and CDR2 is YFSETQ in the germline V gene. The CDR3 sequence is 17 residues long. Trimming at V came to 3 bases and at J to 2 bases, leaving 10 bases not matched to a gene. The CDR3 is CASSSSGLASLTDTQYF. DNA of the CDR3: TGCGCCAGCAGCTCTTCCGGACTAGCGAGCCTCACAGATACGCAGTATTTT.

V and J are TRBV6-6 and TRBJ1-1; maybe TRBD1 (6 bases). CDR1 is MNHNY, CDR2 SVGAGI, per germline (reference sequence). The ends were cut back, 6 bases at V and 4 bases at J, with 15 bases in the middle. CDR3 length: 14 amino acids. The DNA for the CDR3 is TGTGCCAGCAGGTACAGGGAGAGGGGCACTGAAGCTTTCTTT. Residues: CASRYRERGTEAFF.

The chain employs TRBV20-1 and TRBJ2-5, with TRBD1 matching 7 bases. The V gene end was trimmed by 4 bases and the J gene end by 3 bases; junction bases not matched to a gene: 5. In germline, CDR1 is DFQATT, CDR2 SNEGSKA (reference sequence). The CDR3 consists of 13 residues. This CDR3 reads CSAMVQGKETQYF. Written as DNA, the CDR3 is TGCAGTGCTATGGTACAGGGGAAAGAGACCCAGTACTTC.

This clonotype was counted many times. The chain couples TRBV4-3 to TRBJ2-7; D could derive from TRBD1 or TRBD2 (5 bases each). CDR1 LGHNA and CDR2 YSLEER come from the germline V gene. The CDR3 loop spans 16 amino acids. The V end lost 0 bases, the J end lost 3 bases, and 15 bases lay between the germline ends. The CDR3 nucleotides are TGCGCCAGCAGCCAAGATCTAGGGGAGTCCGACTACGAGCAGTACTTC. Translated: CASSQDLGESDYEQYF.

This clonotype was observed a handful of times. The chain couples TRBV6-1 to TRBJ1-1, with D perhaps matching TRBD1 (5 bases). CDR1 and CDR2 from the germline V gene are MNHNS and SASEGT. Trimming removed 6 bases at V and 3 bases at J, with 23 bases between. This CDR3 has 17 amino acids. The CDR3 DNA reads as TGTGCCAGCAGCCCCGCAGGGTGGACGGTTGGGGACACTGAAGCTTTCTTT. It specifies CASSPAGWTVGDTEAFF.

The chain is built from TRBV29-1 and TRBJ2-3; D tentatively fits TRBD1 or TRBD2 (6 bases each). Trimming removed 2 bases from V and 0 bases from J, with 21 bases in between. The CDR3 consists of 18 residues. Germline V lookup: CDR1 SQVTM, CDR2 ANQGSEA. This CDR3 is CSVETGGRSLTSTDTQYF. The CDR3 DNA reads TGCAGCGTTGAAACTGGGGGGCGCTCCCTAACTAGCACAGATACGCAGTATTTT.

This clonotype was seen a handful of times. The chain couples TRBV30 to TRBJ2-7; possible D gene TRBD1, 6 bases. CDR1 and CDR2 (germline): GTSNPN, SVGIG (reference sequence). The CDR3 loop spans 14 amino acids. V gave up 0 bases and J gave up 3 bases, with 12 bases separating them. DNA of the CDR3: TGTGCCTGGAGTGTACAGGGCAGTTTCTACGAGCAGTACTTC. It translates to CAWSVQGSFYEQYF.

CDR3: CSAWGGTSSYEQYF. The CDR3 DNA reads TGCAGTGCATGGGGGGGGACTAGCTCCTACGAGCAGTACTTC. This chain links TRBV20-1 with TRBJ2-5; 8 nucleotides line up with TRBD2. The J call may not be correct, given that the DNA end is closer to TRBJ2-7. The germline CDR1 and CDR2 sequences are DFQATT and SNEGSKA (reference sequence). This CDR3 has 14 amino acids.

This clonotype showed up many times. The rearrangement links TRBV6-2 or TRBV6-3 to TRBJ2-7; tentatively, D is TRBD2 (5 bases). The V gene lost 10 bases and the J gene lost 2 bases, with 12 bases spanning the gap. The CDR3 is made up of 12 amino acids. The germline gives CDR1 MNHEY, CDR2 SVGEGT. CDR3 sequence reads: CATGLTPYEQYF. Here the CDR3 DNA reads TGTGCCACAGGACTTACTCCCTACGAGCAGTACTTC.

This clonotype was recorded a few times. The chain uses TRBV12-3 or TRBV12-4 and TRBJ2-7, with unresolved D. Deletions cut 6 bases from V and 3 bases from J, with 15 bases between. CDR3 size: 14 residues. The DNA of the CDR3 is TGTGCCAGCAGCAGCCGGGCGGCCAGCTACGAGCAGTACTTC. As protein: CASSSRAASYEQYF.